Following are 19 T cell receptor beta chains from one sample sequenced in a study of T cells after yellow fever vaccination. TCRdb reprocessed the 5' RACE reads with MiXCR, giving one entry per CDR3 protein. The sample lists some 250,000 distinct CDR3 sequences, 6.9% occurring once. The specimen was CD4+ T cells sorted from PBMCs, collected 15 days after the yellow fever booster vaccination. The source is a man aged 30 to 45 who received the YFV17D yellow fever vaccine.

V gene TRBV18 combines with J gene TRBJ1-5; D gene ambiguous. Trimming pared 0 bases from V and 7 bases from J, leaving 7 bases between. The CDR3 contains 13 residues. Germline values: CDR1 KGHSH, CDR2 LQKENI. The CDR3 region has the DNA TGTGCCAGCTCACCACCCGGGGAACAGCCCCAGCATTTT. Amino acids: CASSPPGEQPQHF.

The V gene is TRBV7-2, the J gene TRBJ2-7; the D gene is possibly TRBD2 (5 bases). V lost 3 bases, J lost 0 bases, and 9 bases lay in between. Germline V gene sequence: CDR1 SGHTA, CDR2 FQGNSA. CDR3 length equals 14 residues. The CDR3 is CASSFRGSSYEQYF. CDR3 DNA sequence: TGTGCCAGCAGCTTTCGGGGTAGCTCCTACGAGCAGTACTTC.

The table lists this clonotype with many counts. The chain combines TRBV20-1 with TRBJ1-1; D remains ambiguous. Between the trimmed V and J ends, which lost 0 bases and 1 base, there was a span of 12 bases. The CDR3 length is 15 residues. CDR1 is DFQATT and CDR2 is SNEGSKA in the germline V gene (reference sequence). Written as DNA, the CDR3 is TGCAGTGCTAGAGATTGGAGTCGGGAGAACACTGAAGCTTTCTTT. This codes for CSARDWSRENTEAFF.

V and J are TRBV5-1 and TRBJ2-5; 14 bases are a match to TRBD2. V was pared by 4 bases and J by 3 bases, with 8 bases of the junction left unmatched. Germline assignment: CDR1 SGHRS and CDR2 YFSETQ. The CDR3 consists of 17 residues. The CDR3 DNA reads TGCGCCAGCAGCCCCCGGACTAGCGGGAGGCGGAAAGAGACCCAGTACTTC. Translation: CASSPRTSGRRKETQYF.

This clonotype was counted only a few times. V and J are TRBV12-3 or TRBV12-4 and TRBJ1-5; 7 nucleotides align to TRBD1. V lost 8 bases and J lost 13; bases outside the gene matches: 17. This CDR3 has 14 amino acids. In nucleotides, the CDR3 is TGTGCCAGCGGGCTTCAGGGGGGGAGCGGGAGACAGCATTTT. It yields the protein CASGLQGGSGRQHF.

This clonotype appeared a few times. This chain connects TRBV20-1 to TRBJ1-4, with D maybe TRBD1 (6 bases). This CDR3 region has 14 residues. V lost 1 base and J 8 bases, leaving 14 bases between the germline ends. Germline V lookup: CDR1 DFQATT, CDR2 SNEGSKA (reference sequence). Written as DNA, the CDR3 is TGCAGTGCTAGAGCCGGGACAAAGGTGGAAAAACTGTTTTTT. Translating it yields CSARAGTKVEKLFF.

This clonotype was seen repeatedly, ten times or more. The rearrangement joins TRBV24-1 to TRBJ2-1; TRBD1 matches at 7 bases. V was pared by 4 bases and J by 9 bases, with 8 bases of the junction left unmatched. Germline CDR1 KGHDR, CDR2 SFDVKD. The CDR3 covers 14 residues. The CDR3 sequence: CATSEVTGNGEQFF. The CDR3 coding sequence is TGTGCCACCAGTGAGGTGACAGGGAATGGTGAGCAGTTCTTC.

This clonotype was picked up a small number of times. CDR3 residues: CASSQPANEQFF. The CDR3 nucleotides are TGTGCCAGCAGCCAACCGGCAAATGAGCAGTTCTTC. This chain connects TRBV11-3 to TRBJ2-1; D unresolved. Germline V gives CDR1 SGHNT, CDR2 YENEEA. The CDR3 spans 12 residues. Between the trimmed V and J ends, which lost 5 bases and 7 bases, there was a span of 9 bases.

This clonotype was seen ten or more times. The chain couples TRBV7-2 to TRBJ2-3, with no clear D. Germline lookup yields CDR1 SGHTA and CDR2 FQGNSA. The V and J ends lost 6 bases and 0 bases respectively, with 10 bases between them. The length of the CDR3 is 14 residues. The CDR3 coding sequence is TGTGCCAGCAGTAACTCATACAGCACAGATACGCAGTATTTT. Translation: CASSNSYSTDTQYF.

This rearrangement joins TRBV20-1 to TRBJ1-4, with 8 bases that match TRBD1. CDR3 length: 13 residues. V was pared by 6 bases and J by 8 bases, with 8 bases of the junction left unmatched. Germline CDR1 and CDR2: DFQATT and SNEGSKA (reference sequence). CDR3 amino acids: CSATGTGLEKLFF. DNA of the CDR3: TGCAGTGCCACCGGGACAGGTTTGGAAAAACTGTTTTTT.

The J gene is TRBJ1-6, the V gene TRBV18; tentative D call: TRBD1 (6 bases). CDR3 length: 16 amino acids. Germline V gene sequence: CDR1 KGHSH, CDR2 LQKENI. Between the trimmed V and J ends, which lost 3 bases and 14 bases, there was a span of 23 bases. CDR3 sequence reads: CASSPMGQSATSTLHF. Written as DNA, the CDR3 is TGTGCCAGCTCACCCATGGGACAATCGGCGACCTCCACCCTCCACTTT.

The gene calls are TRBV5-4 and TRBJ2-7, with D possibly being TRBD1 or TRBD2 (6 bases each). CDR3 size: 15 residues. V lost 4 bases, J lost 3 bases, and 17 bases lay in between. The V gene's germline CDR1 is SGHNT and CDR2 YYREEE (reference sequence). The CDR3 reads CASSPGPGGDYEQYF. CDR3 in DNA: TGTGCCAGCAGCCCCGGACCCGGGGGCGACTACGAGCAGTACTTC.

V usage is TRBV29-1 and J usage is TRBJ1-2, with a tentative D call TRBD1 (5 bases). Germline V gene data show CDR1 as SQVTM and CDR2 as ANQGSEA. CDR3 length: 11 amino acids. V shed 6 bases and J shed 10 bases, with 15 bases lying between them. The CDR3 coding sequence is TGCAGCGTCGGGACGCCGAAGTCCTACACCTTC. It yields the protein CSVGTPKSYTF.

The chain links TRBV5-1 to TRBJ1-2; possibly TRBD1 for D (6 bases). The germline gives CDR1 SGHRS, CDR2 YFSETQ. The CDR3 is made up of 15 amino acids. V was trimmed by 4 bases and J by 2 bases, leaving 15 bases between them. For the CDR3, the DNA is TGCGCCAGCAGCCACAACCGGGGGCCAAACTATGGCTACACCTTC. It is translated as CASSHNRGPNYGYTF.

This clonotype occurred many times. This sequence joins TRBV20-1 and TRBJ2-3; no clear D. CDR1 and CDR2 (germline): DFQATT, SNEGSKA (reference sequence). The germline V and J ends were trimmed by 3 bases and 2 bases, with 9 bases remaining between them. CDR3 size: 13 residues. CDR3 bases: TGCAGTGCTAGTGACCGGAACACAGATACGCAGTATTTT. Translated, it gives CSASDRNTDTQYF.

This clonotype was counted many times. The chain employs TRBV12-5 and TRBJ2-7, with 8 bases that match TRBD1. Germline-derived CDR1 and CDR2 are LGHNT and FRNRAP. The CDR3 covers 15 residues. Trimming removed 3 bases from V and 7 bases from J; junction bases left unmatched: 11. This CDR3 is CASGFPTGVVEEQYF. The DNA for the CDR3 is TGTGCTAGTGGTTTCCCGACAGGGGTGGTGGAAGAGCAGTACTTC.

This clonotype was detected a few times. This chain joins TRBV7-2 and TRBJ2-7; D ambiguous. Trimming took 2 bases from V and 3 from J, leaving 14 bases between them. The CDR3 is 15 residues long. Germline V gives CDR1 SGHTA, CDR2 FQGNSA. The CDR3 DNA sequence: TGTGCCAGCAGCTTACAGAGCATAATGGGCTACGAGCAGTACTTC. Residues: CASSLQSIMGYEQYF.

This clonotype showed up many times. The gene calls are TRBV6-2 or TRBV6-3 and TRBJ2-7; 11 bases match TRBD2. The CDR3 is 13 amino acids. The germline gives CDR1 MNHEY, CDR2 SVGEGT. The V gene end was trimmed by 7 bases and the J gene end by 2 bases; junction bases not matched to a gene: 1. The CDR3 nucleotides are TGTGCCAGCAATAGCGGGAGGGCCTACGAGCAGTACTTC. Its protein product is CASNSGRAYEQYF.

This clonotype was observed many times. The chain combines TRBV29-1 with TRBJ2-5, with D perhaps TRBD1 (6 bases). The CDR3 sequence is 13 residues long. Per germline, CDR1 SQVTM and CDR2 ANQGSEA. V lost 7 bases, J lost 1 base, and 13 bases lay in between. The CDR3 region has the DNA TGCAGCGCTTCGGGGACACCCCAAGAGACCCAGTACTTC. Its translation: CSASGTPQETQYF.